Detailed here is one TCR beta chain. Per the original methods: For nucleated cells, counts were estimated from reference gene primer amplification. Assay used: immunoSEQ multiplex PCR; TCRdb lists only in-frame clones, some missing. V, J and clone size were drawn from that table, and D and trimming were deduced from the DNA. The sample comprises about 200,000 clones, 70% to 90% of which are singletons, and roughly 2% rests with the top ten. These data belong to a study of blood T cell repertoires in COVID-19. Turning to the study itself: Spain, Italy and the United States supplied samples that represented acute and convalescent COVID-19. Nucleic acid was either cDNA or gDNA, and it came from T cells, B-cell-depleted T cells, or PBMCs.

Sequenced: peripheral blood. The source is a woman in her fifties or sixties with acute or convalescent COVID-19.

This CDR3 reads CSVESDRGLTDTQYF. CDR3 sequence (DNA): TGCAGCGTTGAAAGTGACAGGGGGCTAACAGATACGCAGTATTTT. The genes are TRBV29-1 and TRBJ2-3, with TRBD1 matching 10 bases. Germline V gene sequence: CDR1 SQVTM, CDR2 ANQGSEA. V dropped 2 bases and J dropped 3; count of bases not matched to a gene: 5. The CDR3 loop spans 15 amino acids.